Below are 32 T cell receptor beta chains sequenced from a single sample in a study of cytomegalovirus exposure and HLA in healthy donors. Only in-frame clones appear in the TCRdb table, and some are missing; sequencing was by immunoSEQ multiplex PCR. The repertoire consists of around 260,000 clones, with about 90% occurring once and the leading ten covering approximately 3.1%. The specimen was PBMCs. The receptors originated from a woman aged 25 to 39 in good health and CMV-seronegative.

The chain combines TRBV25-1 with TRBJ2-5; perhaps TRBD1 as D (6 bases). This CDR3 has 14 residues. V was clipped by 5 bases and J by 4 bases, with 14 bases between them. The germline CDR1 and CDR2 sequences are MGHDK and SYGVNS. The CDR3 reads CASSTGKTLETQYF. CDR3 sequence (DNA): TGTGCCAGCAGTACAGGGAAAACTTTAGAGACCCAGTACTTC.

This clone has just one count. The genes are TRBV4-1 and TRBJ2-1, with TRBD2 matching over 11 bases. In germline, CDR1 is MGHRA, CDR2 YSYEKL. After removal of 0 bases from V and 8 bases from J, the junction contained 6 bases not matched to a gene. The length of the CDR3 is 16 residues. DNA of the CDR3: TGCGCCAGCAGCCAAGAACCCCTAGCGGGAGGCGATGAGCAGTTCTTC. Encoded protein: CASSQEPLAGGDEQFF.

The gene calls are TRBV4-3 and TRBJ2-7, with a possible D match to TRBD2 (5 bases). Germline CDR1 and CDR2: LGHNA and YSLEER. The V gene lost 1 base and the J gene lost 4 bases, with 8 bases spanning the gap. The CDR3 has 13 residues. CDR3 amino acids: CASSQGAGYEQYF. The CDR3 DNA is TGCGCCAGCAGCCAAGGTGCGGGTTACGAGCAGTACTTC.

The J gene is TRBJ1-1, the V gene TRBV6-5; D uncertain. This CDR3 spans 13 amino acids. V was pared by 7 bases and J by 4 bases, with 13 bases between. Germline loops: CDR1 MNHEY, CDR2 SVGAGI. The CDR3 sequence is CASIKTGGTEAFF. The DNA of the CDR3 is TGTGCCAGCATCAAGACGGGCGGCACTGAAGCTTTCTTT.

This rearrangement joins TRBV9 to TRBJ2-7; 9 bases agree with TRBD1. Germline assignment: CDR1 SGDLS and CDR2 YYNGEE. This CDR3 comprises 13 residues. Trimming removed 4 bases from V and 7 bases from J; junction bases left unmatched: 6. The CDR3 region has the DNA TGTGCCAGCAGCCCCGGGACAGGGAGGGAGCAGTACTTC. This codes for CASSPGTGREQYF.

The chain is built from TRBV29-1 and TRBJ2-3; unclear D gene. Per the germline V gene, CDR1 is SQVTM and CDR2 is ANQGSEA. V was trimmed by 0 bases and J by 7 bases, leaving 11 bases between them. The length of the CDR3 is 13 residues. The CDR3 reads CSVEDTPSNTQYF. The CDR3 DNA follows: TGCAGCGTTGAAGATACCCCTAGTAATACGCAGTATTTT.

The chain links TRBV27 to TRBJ2-5, with 9 bases lining up with TRBD1. Germline assignment: CDR1 MNHEY and CDR2 SMNVEV (reference sequence). The length of the CDR3 is 15 residues. J was trimmed by 7 bases and V by 2 bases; bases with no gene match: 8. CDR3 loop: CASSLGTGFGGTQYF. As DNA, the CDR3 is TGTGCCAGCAGTTTAGGGACAGGGTTTGGTGGGACCCAGTACTTC.

The chain uses TRBV13 and TRBJ1-2, with TRBD1 matching over 9 bases. The CDR3 sequence is 17 residues long. Germline V CDR1 and CDR2: PRHDT, FYEKMQ (reference sequence). The trim removed 0 bases at V and 1 base at J, leaving 6 bases unmatched. The CDR3 DNA is TGTGCCAGCAGCTTAGGTAGGGGGACAGGGTTTAACTATGGCTACACCTTC. Protein: CASSLGRGTGFNYGYTF. The whole variable domain, remainder taken from reference TRBV13 and TRBJ1-2, is AAGVIQSPRHLIKEKRETATLKCYPIPRHDTVYWYQQGPGQDPQFLISFYEKMQSDKGSIPDRFSAQQFSDYHSELNMSSLELGDSALYFCASSLGRGTGFNYGYTFGSGTRLTVV.

The chain combines TRBV4-3 with TRBJ2-2; D uncertain. Germline CDR1 and CDR2: LGHNA and YSLEER. V lost 0 bases and J lost 0, with 8 bases in between. The CDR3 sequence is 16 residues long. The CDR3 is CASSQDAPPNTGELFF. DNA of the CDR3: TGCGCCAGCAGCCAAGATGCCCCGCCGAACACCGGGGAGCTGTTTTTT.

V and J are TRBV27 and TRBJ2-7; 9 bases map to TRBD2. Germline CDR1 and CDR2: MNHEY and SMNVEV (reference sequence). This CDR3 is 15 amino acids long. Trimming at V came to 2 bases and at J to 6 bases, leaving 8 bases not matched to a gene. The CDR3 loop reads CASSLALAGQGEQYF. For the CDR3, the DNA is TGTGCCAGCAGTTTAGCCCTAGCGGGACAAGGCGAGCAGTACTTC.

J is TRBJ2-3 and V is TRBV7-9, with 9 bases fitting TRBD2. The CDR3 sequence is 15 residues long. V lost 10 bases, J lost 3 bases, and 11 bases stayed unmatched. Germline loops: CDR1 SEHNR, CDR2 FQNEAQ (reference sequence). This CDR3 reads CAINLLAGLTDTQYF. DNA of the CDR3: TGTGCCATCAACCTCCTAGCGGGACTTACAGATACGCAGTATTTT.

This clone was counted between two and nine times. V usage is TRBV18 and J usage is TRBJ2-7; D is uncertain. The CDR3 is 13 amino acids. Germline CDR1 is KGHSH and CDR2 is LQKENI. V lost 4 bases to trimming and J lost 5 bases, with 12 bases between them. The CDR3 sequence: CASSRTLANEQYF. The CDR3 DNA reads TGTGCCAGCTCACGGACCCTTGCTAACGAGCAGTACTTC.

This clone came up once. The chain is built from TRBV28 and TRBJ2-7; D uncertain. Trimming shortened V by 5 bases and J by 10 bases, and 15 bases separated the two germline ends. Per germline, CDR1 MDHEN and CDR2 SYDVKM. The CDR3 runs 12 residues. The CDR3 coding sequence is TGTGCCAGCAGTGCCCTGATGGCCGTACAGTACTTC. Translation: CASSALMAVQYF.

The gene calls are TRBV2 and TRBJ2-1, with TRBD1 matching over 7 bases. The CDR3 loop spans 13 amino acids. Germline CDR1 reads SNHLY; CDR2 reads FYNNEI. Germline trimming cut 6 bases from V and 8 bases from J; bases unmatched to any gene: 7. As DNA, the CDR3 is TGTGCCAGCAGGGAGACAGGGCTGGATGAGCAGTTCTTC. Translated, it gives CASRETGLDEQFF.

On this clone itself: Sequence at one end of the junction differs from germline and may be a read error. V is TRBV9 and J is TRBJ2-7; 7 nucleotides align to TRBD2. The CDR3 contains 16 residues. Germline V gene data show CDR1 as SGDLS and CDR2 as YYNGEE. For the CDR3, the DNA is TGTGCCAGCAGCGTCAACGATGGGACTACCTCCCACGAGCAGTACTTC. As protein: CASSVNDGTTSHEQYF.

The count of this clone is one. J is TRBJ2-1 and V is TRBV29-1, with 7 nucleotides matching TRBD2. This CDR3 is built from 16 residues. V was clipped by 7 bases and J by 0 bases; unmatched bases: 12. Germline-derived CDR1 and CDR2 are SQVTM and ANQGSEA. This CDR3 reads CSAEGPRGSSYNEQFF. The CDR3 DNA reads TGCAGCGCCGAGGGCCCCCGCGGGAGCTCCTACAATGAGCAGTTCTTC.

This clone appeared a single time. This chain connects TRBV2 to TRBJ2-3; TRBD2 agrees at 7 bases. Germline-derived CDR1 and CDR2 are SNHLY and FYNNEI. The trim removed 3 bases at V and 2 bases at J, leaving 8 bases unmatched. CDR3 length: 16 amino acids. CDR3 bases: TGTGCCAGCAGTGACACGGGAGGAATCATCACAGATACGCAGTATTTT. Its protein is CASSDTGGIITDTQYF. The full variable domain, completed using reference TRBV2 and TRBJ2-3, is EPEVTQTPSHQVTQMGQEVILRCVPISNHLYFYWYRQILGQKVEFLVSFYNNEISEKSEIFDDQFSVERPDGSNFTLKIRSTKLEDSAMYFCASSDTGGIITDTQYFGPGTRLTVL.

The chain is built from TRBV28 and TRBJ2-2; 7 nucleotides align to TRBD2. The J segment lost 2 bases and the V segment lost 3 bases, leaving 6 bases of the junction unmatched. Germline values: CDR1 MDHEN, CDR2 SYDVKM. This CDR3 has 16 amino acids. CDR3 in amino acids: CASSFGTSDNTGELFF. CDR3 coding DNA: TGTGCCAGCAGTTTTGGTACTAGCGATAACACCGGGGAGCTGTTTTTT.

This clone was seen more than once but under ten times. V gene TRBV19 combines with J gene TRBJ1-1; D unclear. Germline lookup yields CDR1 LNHDA and CDR2 SQIVND (reference sequence). The CDR3 has 12 amino acids. Trimming left V 3 bases short and J 7 bases short, with 9 bases between. CDR3 DNA sequence: TGTGCCAGTAGTATCTCGGTCAGTGAAGCTTTCTTT. This gives the protein CASSISVSEAFF.

The sample holds a few counts of this clone. Other nucleotide sequences in the sample specify the same CDR3. The rearrangement uses TRBV27 and TRBJ2-7; D gene ambiguous. V was pared by 5 bases and J by 0 bases, with 5 bases between. Germline lookup yields CDR1 MNHEY and CDR2 SMNVEV (reference sequence). The CDR3 totals 12 residues. The DNA for the CDR3 is TGTGCCAGCAGTCTCCCCTCCTACGAGCAGTACTTC. Translation: CASSLPSYEQYF.

The chain carries TRBV4-1 and TRBJ2-1, with D perhaps given as TRBD1 or TRBD2 (6 bases each). The germline V gene encodes CDR1 MGHRA and CDR2 YSYEKL. The CDR3 consists of 15 residues. With 4 bases removed from V and 8 bases from J, the gap between germline ends came to 18 bases. The CDR3 sequence: CASSREGGFSDEQFF. CDR3 DNA: TGCGCCAGCAGCCGAGAGGGGGGTTTTTCAGATGAGCAGTTCTTC.

This clone appeared a few times. V and J are TRBV6-1 and TRBJ1-2, with D hard to call. Germline V gene lookup returns CDR1 MNHNS and CDR2 SASEGT. CDR3 length equals 12 residues. V lost 3 bases and J lost 4, with 6 bases in between. The CDR3 DNA is TGTGCCAGCAGTGACTCTATCTATGGCTACACCTTC. Translation: CASSDSIYGYTF.

This chain uses TRBV9 with TRBJ2-2; the D gene could be TRBD1 or TRBD2 (5 bases each). The CDR3 runs to 17 residues. Between the trimmed V and J ends, which lost 3 bases and 0 bases, there was a span of 15 bases. Germline V gives CDR1 SGDLS, CDR2 YYNGEE. The CDR3 DNA reads as TGTGCCAGCAGCGGGGGTACCGGGACGGCGAACACCGGGGAGCTGTTTTTT. Protein sequence: CASSGGTGTANTGELFF.

The rearrangement uses TRBV4-1 and TRBJ2-7; D may correspond to TRBD1 or TRBD2 (5 bases each). The germline V and J ends were trimmed by 3 bases and 0 bases, with 12 bases remaining between them. CDR3 size: 15 residues. Germline assignment: CDR1 MGHRA and CDR2 YSYEKL. The CDR3 nucleotides read TGCGCCAGCAGCCATATGGGACCGTCCTCCTACGAGCAGTACTTC. Its protein is CASSHMGPSSYEQYF.

In DNA, the CDR3 is TGTGCCAGCAGGCGGGAGGGTAATGAGCAGTTCTTC. Translated: CASRREGNEQFF. The rearrangement uses TRBV7-8 and TRBJ2-1; 9 positions match TRBD2. CDR3 length: 12 amino acids. V dropped 6 bases and J dropped 7; count of bases not matched to a gene: 1. CDR1 is SGHVS, CDR2 FQNEAQ, per germline.

This clone appeared once. V and J are TRBV5-6 and TRBJ2-7, with a weak D call TRBD1 (5 bases). Germline assignment: CDR1 SGHDT and CDR2 YYEEEE. The CDR3 totals 15 residues. The V end lost 0 bases, the J end lost 9 bases, and 19 bases lay between the germline ends. The DNA of the CDR3 is TGTGCCAGCAGCTTGGGGGGCCGTTGGATAGTTGGGCAGTACTTC. Its protein is CASSLGGRWIVGQYF.

The V call is TRBV5-6, the J call TRBJ2-7; no clear D. This CDR3 is built from 13 residues. The germline CDR1 and CDR2 sequences are SGHDT and YYEEEE. Deletions cut 0 bases from V and 3 bases from J, with 7 bases between. Here the CDR3 DNA reads TGTGCCAGCAGCTTGGAGGTCAGCTACGAGCAGTACTTC. This sequence encodes CASSLEVSYEQYF. The full variable domain, its missing parts supplied by reference TRBV5-6 and TRBJ2-7, is DAGVTQSPTHLIKTRGQQVTLRCSPKSGHDTVSWYQQALGQGPQFIFQYYEEEERQRGNFPDRFSGHQFPNYSSELNVNALLLGDSALYLCASSLEVSYEQYFGPGTRLTVT.

This rearrangement joins TRBV27 to TRBJ2-5; D ambiguous. Germline V gene data show CDR1 as MNHEY and CDR2 as SMNVEV (reference sequence). The CDR3 runs to 13 residues. Trimming pared 2 bases from V and 5 bases from J, leaving 9 bases between. The CDR3 nucleotides read TGTGCCAGCAGTTTAAGTCAGTCGGAGACCCAGTACTTC. Encoded protein: CASSLSQSETQYF.

The V call is TRBV2, the J call TRBJ2-7, with D possibly called TRBD1 or TRBD2 (5 bases each). Germline CDR1 is SNHLY and CDR2 is FYNNEI. Trimming cost V 3 bases and J 1 base, with 16 bases left between them. This CDR3 region has 16 residues. The CDR3 nucleotides are TGTGCCAGCAGTGATCTGTCCGGGGACGATTCCTACGAGCAGTACTTC. Translation gives CASSDLSGDDSYEQYF.

This sequence joins TRBV27 and TRBJ1-1; no firm D call. The V end was cut by 1 base, the J end by 3 bases, with 9 bases between. Per the germline V gene, CDR1 is MNHEY and CDR2 is SMNVEV (reference sequence). The CDR3 extends over 14 amino acids. The chain's CDR3 is CASSLYAWHTEAFF. CDR3 bases: TGTGCCAGCAGTTTATATGCGTGGCACACTGAAGCTTTCTTT.

The chain recombines TRBV15 with TRBJ2-5; 8 positions match TRBD1. The length of the CDR3 is 15 residues. CDR1 LNHNV and CDR2 YYDKDF come from the germline V gene (reference sequence). With 0 bases clipped from V and 2 bases from J, the junction kept 2 bases outside the gene matches. The CDR3 DNA follows: TGTGCCACCAGCAGAGAAGGACAGGGACAAGAGACCCAGTACTTC. Protein product: CATSREGQGQETQYF.

As to this clone: Compared with germline, one end of the junction differs, possibly owing to a read error. The chain's CDR3 is CASSQGTSGREKNRINF. The DNA of the CDR3 is TGTGCCAGCAGCCAAGGGACTAGCGGGAGGGAGAAGAACCGTATCAACTTC. This rearrangement joins TRBV7-9 to TRBJ2-5; 16 nucleotides match TRBD2. Germline V gives CDR1 SEHNR, CDR2 FQNEAQ (reference sequence). This CDR3 contains 17 residues.